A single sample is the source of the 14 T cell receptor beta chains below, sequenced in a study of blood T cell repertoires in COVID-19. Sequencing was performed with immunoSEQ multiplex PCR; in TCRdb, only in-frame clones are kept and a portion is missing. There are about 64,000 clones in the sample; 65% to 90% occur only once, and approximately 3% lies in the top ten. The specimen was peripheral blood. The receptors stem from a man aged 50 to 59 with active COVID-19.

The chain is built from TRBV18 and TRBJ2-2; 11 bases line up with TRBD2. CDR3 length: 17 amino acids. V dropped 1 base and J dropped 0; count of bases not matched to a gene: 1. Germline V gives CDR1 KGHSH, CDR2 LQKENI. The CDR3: CASSPRGLAANTGELFF. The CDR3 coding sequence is TGTGCCAGCTCACCACGGGGACTAGCGGCGAACACCGGGGAGCTGTTTTTT.

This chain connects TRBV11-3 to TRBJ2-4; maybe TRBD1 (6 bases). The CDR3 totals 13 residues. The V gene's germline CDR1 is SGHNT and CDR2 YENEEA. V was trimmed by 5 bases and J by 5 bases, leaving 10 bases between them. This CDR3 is CASSRAGENIQYF. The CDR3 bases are TGTGCCAGCAGCCGAGCAGGGGAAAACATTCAGTACTTC.

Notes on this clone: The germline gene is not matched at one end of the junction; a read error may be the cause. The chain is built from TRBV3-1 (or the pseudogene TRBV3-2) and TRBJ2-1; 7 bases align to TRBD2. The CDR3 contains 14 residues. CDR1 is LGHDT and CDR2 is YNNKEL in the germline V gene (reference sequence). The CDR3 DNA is TGTGCCAGCAGCCAAGATCTCACGGGGGGTCATCAGATCTTC. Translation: CASSQDLTGGHQIF.

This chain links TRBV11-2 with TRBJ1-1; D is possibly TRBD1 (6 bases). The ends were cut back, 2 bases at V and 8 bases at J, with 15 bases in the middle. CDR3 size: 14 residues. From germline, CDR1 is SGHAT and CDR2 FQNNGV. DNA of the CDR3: TGTGCCAGCAGCTTAAAGGCCAGGGGAGAAGAAGCTTTCTTT. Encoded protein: CASSLKARGEEAFF.

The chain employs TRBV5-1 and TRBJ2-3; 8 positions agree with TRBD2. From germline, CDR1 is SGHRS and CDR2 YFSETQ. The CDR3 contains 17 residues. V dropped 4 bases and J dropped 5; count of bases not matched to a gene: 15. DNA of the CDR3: TGCGCCAGCAGCCCGACGGCCCAAGCGGGGGAGGTAGATACGCAGTATTTT. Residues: CASSPTAQAGEVDTQYF.

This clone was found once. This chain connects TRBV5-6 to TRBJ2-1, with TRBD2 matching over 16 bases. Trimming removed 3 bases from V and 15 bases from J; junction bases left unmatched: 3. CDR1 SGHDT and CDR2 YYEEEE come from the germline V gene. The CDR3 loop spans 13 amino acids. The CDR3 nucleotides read TGTGCCAGCAGCTCGGGACTAGCGGGGGGGTGGTTCTTC. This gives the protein CASSSGLAGGWFF.

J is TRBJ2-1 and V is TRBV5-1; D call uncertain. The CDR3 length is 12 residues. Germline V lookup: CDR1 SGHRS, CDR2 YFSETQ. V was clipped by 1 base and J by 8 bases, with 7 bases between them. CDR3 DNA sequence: TGCGCCAGCAGCTTGCCCGCGGATGAGCAGTTCTTC. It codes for CASSLPADEQFF. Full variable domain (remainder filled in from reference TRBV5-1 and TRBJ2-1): KAGVTQTPRYLIKTRGQQVTLSCSPISGHRSVSWYQQTPGQGLQFLFEYFSETQRNKGNFPGRFSGRQFSNSRSEMNVSTLELGDSALYLCASSLPADEQFFGPGTRLTVL.

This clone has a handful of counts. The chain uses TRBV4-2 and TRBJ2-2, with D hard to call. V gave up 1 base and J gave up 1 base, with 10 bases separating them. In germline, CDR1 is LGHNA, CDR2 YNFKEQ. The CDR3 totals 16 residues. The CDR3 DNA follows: TGTGCCAGCAGCCAAGCCGCTACTATGAACACCGGGGAGCTGTTTTTT. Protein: CASSQAATMNTGELFF.

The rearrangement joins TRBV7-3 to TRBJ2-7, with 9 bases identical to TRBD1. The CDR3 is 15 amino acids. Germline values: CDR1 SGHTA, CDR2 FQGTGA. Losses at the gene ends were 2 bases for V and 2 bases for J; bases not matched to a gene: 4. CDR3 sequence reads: CASSLGDRVPYEQYF. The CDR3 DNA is TGTGCCAGCAGCTTAGGGGACAGGGTCCCCTACGAGCAGTACTTC.

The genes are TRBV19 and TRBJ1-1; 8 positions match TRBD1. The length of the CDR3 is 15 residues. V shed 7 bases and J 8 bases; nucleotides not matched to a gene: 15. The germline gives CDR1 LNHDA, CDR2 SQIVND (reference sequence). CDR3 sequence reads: CASTVGNRGSGEAFF. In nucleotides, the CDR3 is TGTGCCAGTACTGTTGGCAACAGGGGGTCGGGAGAAGCTTTCTTT. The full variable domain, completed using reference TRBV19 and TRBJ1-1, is DGGITQSPKYLFRKEGQNVTLSCEQNLNHDAMYWYRQDPGQGLRLIYYSQIVNDFQKGDIAEGYSVSREKKESFPLTVTSAQKNPTAFYLCASTVGNRGSGEAFFGQGTRLTVV.

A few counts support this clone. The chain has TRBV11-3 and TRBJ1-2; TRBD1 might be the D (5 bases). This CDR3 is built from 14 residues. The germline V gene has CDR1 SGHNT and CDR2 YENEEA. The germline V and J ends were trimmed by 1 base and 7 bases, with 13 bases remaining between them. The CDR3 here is CASSLVTGSGGYTF. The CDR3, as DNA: TGTGCCAGCAGCTTAGTAACAGGCTCGGGTGGCTACACCTTC. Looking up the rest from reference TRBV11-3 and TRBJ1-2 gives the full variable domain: EAGVVQSPRYKIIEKKQPVAFWCNPISGHNTLYWYLQNLGQGPELLIRYENEEAVDDSQLPKDRFSAERLKGVDSTLKIQPAELGDSAVYLCASSLVTGSGGYTFGSGTRLTVV.

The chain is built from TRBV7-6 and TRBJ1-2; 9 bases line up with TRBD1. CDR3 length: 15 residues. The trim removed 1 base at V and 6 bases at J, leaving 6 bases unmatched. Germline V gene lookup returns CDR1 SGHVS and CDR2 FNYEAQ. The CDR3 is CASSLEGQGFDGYTF. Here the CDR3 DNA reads TGTGCCAGCAGCTTAGAGGGACAGGGATTCGATGGCTACACCTTC.

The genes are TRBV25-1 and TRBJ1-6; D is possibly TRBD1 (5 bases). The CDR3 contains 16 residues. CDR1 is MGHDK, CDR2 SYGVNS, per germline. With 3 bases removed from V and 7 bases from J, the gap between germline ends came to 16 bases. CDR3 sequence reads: CASSELTSRANSPLHF. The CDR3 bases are TGTGCCAGCAGTGAGTTAACCTCCAGGGCGAATTCACCCCTCCACTTT. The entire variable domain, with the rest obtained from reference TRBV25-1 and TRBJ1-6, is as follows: EADIYQTPRYLVIGTGKKITLECSQTMGHDKMYWYQQDPGMELHLIHYSYGVNSTEKGDLSSESTVSRIRTEHFPLTLESARPSHTSQYLCASSELTSRANSPLHFGNGTRLTVT.

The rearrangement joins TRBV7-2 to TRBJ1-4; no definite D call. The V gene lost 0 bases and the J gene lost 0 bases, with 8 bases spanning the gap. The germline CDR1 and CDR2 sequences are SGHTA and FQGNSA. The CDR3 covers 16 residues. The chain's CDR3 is CASSLATPATNEKLFF. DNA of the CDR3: TGTGCCAGCAGCTTAGCGACACCTGCAACTAATGAAAAACTGTTTTTT.